Listed below are T cell receptor beta chains from one sample, sequenced in a study of T-cell reconstitution after alpha-beta-depleted transplantation in children. In TCRdb, the PCR reads were re-called with MiXCR into one record per CDR3 protein. Here the sample spans under 75,000 distinct CDR3 sequences, about a tenth being singletons. Sequencing used PBMCs, obtained before TCRalphabeta/CD19-depleted stem cell transplant. The source is a boy between 10 and 17 years old with acute myeloid leukemia, due to receive a stem cell transplant. CDR3s include the opening cysteine and the closing phenylalanine or tryptophan. The order of the fields is CDR3 length, V gene, clone size, D gene, CDR3 protein. D genes are given only for firm matches. A clone size is listed for some rows: how often the clone was seen (once, few, many), or a class if it is expanded.

>15|TRBV6-5|many|NA
CASRPEMWGQETQYF
>12|TRBV10-3|many|TRBD2
CATAGVGETQYF
>13|TRBV10-3|many|TRBD2
CAVMGGTLYEQYF
>12|TRBV5-1|many|NA
CASSKEGAREYF
>15|TRBV27|many|NA
CASKMTVDSNQPQHF
>14|TRBV30|many|NA
CAWSVWGTNTEAFF
>19|TRBV9|NA|TRBD2
CASSVATGGGLVSIDTQYF
>15|TRBV12-3/TRBV12-4|many|NA
CASSLRLASTDTQYF
>13|TRBV7-6|many|NA
CASSPAEAGELFF
>13|TRBV7-2|many|NA
CASSLGVRNTIYF
>14|TRBV28|many|NA
CASTEATGAYGYTF
>14|TRBV7-7|few|TRBD1
CASSRDRVTQPQHF
>18|TRBV27|NA|TRBD2
CGASYRLAGGSPTDTQYF
>19|TRBV30|NA|TRBD1
CAWIPGDWTGEASYNEQFF
>14|TRBV4-2|NA|NA
CASSRMGEAAEQYF
>16|TRBV6-6|few|TRBD2
CASSRKVTSAQETQYF
>13|TRBV15|many|NA
CATSSEGLETQYF
>16|TRBV9|many|TRBD1
CASSGGTGVRNQPQHF
>16|TRBV12-3/TRBV12-4|many|NA
CASSSRPATGTDTQYF
>12|TRBV12-3/TRBV12-4|many|NA
CASSLVGQRAFF
>16|TRBV29-1|many|TRBD1
CSGTPGQGAPGTEAFF
>14|TRBV6-1|many|TRBD2
CASSRSGREATQYF
>13|TRBV12-3/TRBV12-4|many|NA
CASRPLGKETQYF
>16|TRBV20-1|many|NA
CSARAVTGSSYNEQFF
>16|TRBV3-1|many|TRBD2
CASSRPAGDNTDTQYF
>17|TRBV6-5|few|TRBD2
CASSYSASGGAWDTQYF
>15|TRBV5-1|many|NA
CASIFMDSAKNIQYF
>14|TRBV20-1|many|NA
CSASPPTISDTQYF